Listed here are 10 T cell receptor beta chains from one sample, sequenced in a study of T cells in Graves' hyperthyroidism and ophthalmopathy. Amplification of TCR beta CDR3 regions used RNA as the template. The HTBI primer set served for first-round RT-PCR of the TCR CDR3. TCRdb processed the multiplex PCR reads anew with MiXCR; each CDR3 protein has one entry. The sample comprises fewer than 450,000 distinct CDR3 sequences, over 13% of which are singletons, and over 25% rests with the top ten. Sequencing was done on a sample of blood. The receptors here all came from a man in his forties or fifties with Graves' ophthalmopathy.

On this clonotype: A much bigger clone sits one base away, suggesting this may be a read error. This rearrangement joins TRBV25-1 to TRBJ2-1, with 9 bases lining up with TRBD2. The CDR3 has 16 amino acids. The V gene end was trimmed by 4 bases and the J gene end by 2 bases; junction bases not matched to a gene: 6. Per germline, CDR1 MGHDK and CDR2 SYGVNS. The DNA for the CDR3 is TGTGCCAGCAGTGCTAGCGGGAAGTTAACCTACAATGAGCAGTTCTTC. Its protein product is CASSASGKLTYNEQFF.

The V gene is TRBV9, the J gene TRBJ2-7, with TRBD2 identical over 10 bases. Trimming took 4 bases from V and 0 from J; bases not matched to a gene: 7. This CDR3 contains 16 residues. Germline loops: CDR1 SGDLS, CDR2 YYNGEE. As DNA, the CDR3 is TGTGCCAGCAGCATAGGGGCTAGCGGGAGCTCCTACGAGCAGTACTTC. Its translation: CASSIGASGSSYEQYF.

The sample holds many counts of this clonotype. The chain has TRBV27 and TRBJ2-7; 13 positions match TRBD2. CDR1 and CDR2 (germline): MNHEY, SMNVEV (reference sequence). With 6 bases clipped from V and 3 bases from J, the junction kept 5 bases outside the gene matches. The CDR3 is 15 amino acids. CDR3 residues: CASSSGTSGNYEQYF. Here the CDR3 DNA reads TGTGCCAGCAGCTCTGGGACTAGCGGGAACTACGAGCAGTACTTC.

This clonotype was seen more than once but under ten times. The chain links TRBV19 to TRBJ2-2; 7 positions match TRBD1. V shed 3 bases and J 0 bases; nucleotides not matched to a gene: 7. Germline V gives CDR1 LNHDA, CDR2 SQIVND (reference sequence). The CDR3 loop spans 17 amino acids. The CDR3 coding sequence is TGTGCCAGTAGTATGGAAAACAGGGGCCCGAACACCGGGGAGCTGTTTTTT. Translation: CASSMENRGPNTGELFF.

The J gene is TRBJ2-1, the V gene TRBV28; 15 nucleotides match TRBD2. This CDR3 is 15 amino acids long. In germline, CDR1 is MDHEN, CDR2 SYDVKM. The V segment lost 4 bases and the J segment 8 bases; nucleotides outside the gene matches: 3. CDR3: CASSWTSGRAHEQFF. The CDR3 DNA sequence: TGTGCCAGCAGTTGGACTAGCGGGAGGGCCCATGAGCAGTTCTTC.

This clonotype was seen a few times. This may be a read error: a much more frequent sequence differs by one nucleotide. This chain joins TRBV6-1 and TRBJ2-2; 7 bases match TRBD1. Germline CDR1 MNHNS, CDR2 SASEGT. The V and J ends lost 11 bases and 2 bases, in that order; junction bases with no gene match: 8. The CDR3 has 14 residues. CDR3 amino acids: CAGHRGGNTGELFF. CDR3 sequence (DNA): TGTGCCGGCCATCGAGGGGGCAACACCGGGGAGCTGTTTTTT.

In this sample, this clonotype turned up many times. The chain is built from TRBV11-2 and TRBJ2-7; D might be TRBD2 (6 bases). CDR1 SGHAT and CDR2 FQNNGV come from the germline V gene. This CDR3 spans 14 amino acids. Trimming pared 4 bases from V and 6 bases from J, leaving 16 bases between. The CDR3 region has the DNA TGTGCCAGCAGCTCCGTGGAGGGTCTAAGCGAGCAGTACTTC. Translating it yields CASSSVEGLSEQYF. The variable domain in full, with the rest retrieved from reference TRBV11-2 and TRBJ2-7, is EAGVAQSPRYKIIEKRQSVAFWCNPISGHATLYWYQQILGQGPKLLIQFQNNGVVDDSQLPKDRFSAERLKGVDSTLKIQPAKLEDSAVYLCASSSVEGLSEQYFGPGTRLTVT.

In its sample, this clonotype was seen many times. The genes are TRBV20-1 and TRBJ2-3; 14 bases agree with TRBD2. The CDR3 is made up of 16 amino acids. The junction had 2 bases not matched to a gene; V was cut back by 0 bases and J by 3 bases. Germline V CDR1 and CDR2: DFQATT, SNEGSKA (reference sequence). CDR3 in amino acids: CSARDGTSGRTDTQYF. The CDR3 DNA reads as TGCAGTGCTAGAGACGGGACTAGCGGGAGAACAGATACGCAGTATTTT.

This clonotype has a handful of counts. The gene calls are TRBV7-9 and TRBJ2-7; 10 bases are shared with TRBD2. V was clipped by 1 base and J by 1 base; unmatched bases: 7. Per germline, CDR1 SEHNR and CDR2 FQNEAQ (reference sequence). The CDR3 is made up of 17 amino acids. CDR3 loop: CASSLGGLADKSYEQYF. For the CDR3, the DNA is TGTGCCAGCAGCTTAGGAGGACTAGCGGATAAATCCTACGAGCAGTACTTC.

This clonotype was detected many times. V is TRBV2 and J is TRBJ1-1; 9 positions agree with TRBD1. The CDR3 covers 12 residues. The V and J ends lost 11 bases and 3 bases, in that order; junction bases with no gene match: 4. CDR1 and CDR2 from the germline V gene are SNHLY and FYNNEI. The CDR3 sequence is CAGTGLDTEAFF. The CDR3 nucleotides are TGTGCCGGGACAGGGCTTGACACTGAAGCTTTCTTT. Using reference TRBV2 and TRBJ1-1 for the parts outside the CDR3, the full variable domain is EPEVTQTPSHQVTQMGQEVILRCVPISNHLYFYWYRQILGQKVEFLVSFYNNEISEKSEIFDDQFSVERPDGSNFTLKIRSTKLEDSAMYFCAGTGLDTEAFFGQGTRLTVV.